These 20 T cell receptor beta chains share one sample of origin, sequenced in a study of blood T cell repertoires in COVID-19 (TCRdb year 2020). Libraries were built with the immunoSEQ multiplex PCR assay. Entries here come from immuneACCESS through TCRdb and include only in-frame sequences with V and J called. Some clones fail to appear in such tables; in the studies checked, an unresolved V gene covers under half of the shortfall, and the cause of the remainder is unknown. The sample contains 93,000 or so clones, 70% to 90% of them found a single time. Just over 3% of the sample is taken by the ten largest. The sequenced sample consisted of peripheral blood. These receptors all come from a man aged 50 or older in a cohort sampled during active COVID-19.

The rearrangement uses TRBV6-5 and TRBJ2-5; 10 bases line up with TRBD1. Germline values: CDR1 MNHEY, CDR2 SVGAGI. The CDR3 runs 15 residues. J was trimmed by 5 bases and V by 6 bases; bases with no gene match: 9. This CDR3 is CASRPGQGHMETQYF. CDR3 bases: TGTGCCAGCAGGCCGGGACAGGGGCATATGGAGACCCAGTACTTC.

This chain's CDR3 is CASSLALGQSYNEQFF. The CDR3 DNA is TGCGCCAGCAGCTTGGCCCTGGGACAGTCCTACAATGAGCAGTTCTTC. The chain employs TRBV5-1 and TRBJ2-1; 7 bases line up with TRBD1. Germline CDR1 and CDR2: SGHRS and YFSETQ. The CDR3 covers 16 residues. V shed 0 bases and J 1 base; nucleotides not matched to a gene: 4.

The J gene is TRBJ1-2, the V gene TRBV29-1; 7 bases agree with TRBD1. CDR1 is SQVTM and CDR2 is ANQGSEA in the germline V gene. The CDR3 totals 16 residues. V dropped 4 bases and J dropped 7; count of bases not matched to a gene: 18. The CDR3 region is CSVGEQGLQGASGYTF. CDR3 DNA sequence: TGCAGCGTTGGAGAACAGGGGCTACAGGGAGCCTCTGGCTACACCTTC. Based on the CDR3 plus reference TRBV29-1 and TRBJ1-2, the full variable domain is SAVISQKPSRDICQRGTSLTIQCQVDSQVTMMFWYRQQPGQSLTLIATANQGSEATYESGFVIDKFPISRPNLTFSTLTVSNMSPEDSSIYLCSVGEQGLQGASGYTFGSGTRLTVV.

V gene TRBV5-8 combines with J gene TRBJ2-5, with TRBD1 matching over 7 bases. This CDR3 comprises 14 residues. V dropped 4 bases and J dropped 1; count of bases not matched to a gene: 4. Germline-derived CDR1 and CDR2 are SGHTS and YDEGEE. The CDR3 region has the DNA TGTGCCAGCAGCCAAGGGACAGCCCAAGAGACCCAGTACTTC. Its protein is CASSQGTAQETQYF.

V is TRBV28 and J is TRBJ1-2; TRBD1 agrees at 9 bases. This CDR3 has 13 amino acids. V shed 5 bases and J 3 bases; nucleotides not matched to a gene: 1. Germline CDR1 is MDHEN and CDR2 is SYDVKM. The CDR3 sequence is CASSGDRDYGYTF. The CDR3 bases are TGTGCCAGCAGTGGGGACAGGGACTATGGCTACACCTTC.

The rearrangement joins TRBV5-1 to TRBJ1-4; 9 bases agree with TRBD1. J gave up 0 bases and V 4 bases, and 7 bases lay outside the gene matches. Germline lookup yields CDR1 SGHRS and CDR2 YFSETQ. The CDR3 is 17 amino acids. The chain's CDR3 is CASSLGGQGPTNEKLFF. The CDR3 coding sequence is TGCGCCAGCAGCCTAGGGGGACAGGGACCAACTAATGAAAAACTGTTTTTT.

The rearrangement links TRBV11-3 to TRBJ2-5, with TRBD1 matching 8 bases. This CDR3 spans 15 amino acids. Germline CDR1 reads SGHNT; CDR2 reads YENEEA. With V trimmed by 5 bases and J by 2 bases, 7 bases remained unmatched. The DNA for the CDR3 is TGTGCCAGCAGCCCCCACCGGACAGGGCAAGAGACCCAGTACTTC. Encoded protein: CASSPHRTGQETQYF.

The chain combines TRBV19 with TRBJ2-1; D uncertain. V lost 5 bases and J lost 0, with 11 bases in between. CDR1 and CDR2 from the germline V gene are LNHDA and SQIVND (reference sequence). This CDR3 region has 15 residues. This CDR3 is CASSVDTSSYNEQFF. The CDR3 coding sequence is TGTGCCAGTAGTGTCGACACCAGCTCCTACAATGAGCAGTTCTTC. Full variable domain (outside the CDR3, taken from reference TRBV19 and TRBJ2-1): DGGITQSPKYLFRKEGQNVTLSCEQNLNHDAMYWYRQDPGQGLRLIYYSQIVNDFQKGDIAEGYSVSREKKESFPLTVTSAQKNPTAFYLCASSVDTSSYNEQFFGPGTRLTVL.

The rearrangement links TRBV29-1 to TRBJ1-1, with D possibly TRBD1 on 6 matching bases. The CDR3 covers 12 residues. Trimming took 6 bases from V and 5 from J, leaving 13 bases between them. Germline V lookup: CDR1 SQVTM, CDR2 ANQGSEA. The CDR3 sequence is CSVGGAGTEAFF. CDR3 nucleotide sequence: TGCAGCGTGGGGGGGGCAGGGACTGAAGCTTTCTTT.

The V and J genes are TRBV28 and TRBJ1-5, with D perhaps TRBD1 (5 bases). CDR1 and CDR2 (germline): MDHEN, SYDVKM. The V gene lost 7 bases and the J gene lost 0 bases, with 16 bases spanning the gap. The CDR3 is made up of 16 amino acids. This CDR3 reads CASNPTDPYSNQPQHF. As DNA, the CDR3 is TGTGCCAGCAATCCGACAGACCCTTATAGCAATCAGCCCCAGCATTTT.

This clone was detected a few times. The rearrangement links TRBV4-1 to TRBJ2-5; the D gene is possibly TRBD2 (6 bases). The V gene's germline CDR1 is MGHRA and CDR2 YSYEKL. The CDR3 runs 16 residues. V shed 1 base and J shed 5 bases, with 17 bases lying between them. The CDR3 DNA is TGCGCCAGCAGCCAAGGGGACGGGGGATCCGGGGAGACCCAGTACTTC. Translation: CASSQGDGGSGETQYF.

This clone was detected once. The chain couples TRBV29-1 to TRBJ2-1, with TRBD2 matching 7 bases. This CDR3 contains 13 residues. The V segment lost 7 bases and the J segment 8 bases; nucleotides outside the gene matches: 11. Germline values: CDR1 SQVTM, CDR2 ANQGSEA. The DNA of the CDR3 is TGCAGCGGAGGGGCGCGGGGGATCGATGAGCAGTTCTTC. This gives the protein CSGGARGIDEQFF.

The chain carries TRBV28 and TRBJ1-4, with TRBD1 matching over 7 bases. Trimming took 5 bases from V and 7 from J; bases not matched to a gene: 13. The CDR3 totals 16 residues. From germline, CDR1 is MDHEN and CDR2 SYDVKM. CDR3 nucleotide sequence: TGTGCCAGCAGTAGCAATGGCGACAGGGTGGGTGAAAAACTGTTTTTT. This encodes CASSSNGDRVGEKLFF.

This clone appeared a single time. This chain links TRBV24-1 with TRBJ2-5; 8 bases line up with TRBD2. The CDR3 contains 15 residues. Trimming at V came to 1 base and at J to 5 bases, leaving 5 bases not matched to a gene. Per germline, CDR1 KGHDR and CDR2 SFDVKD. The CDR3 protein is CATSDFDGGGETQYF. CDR3 coding DNA: TGTGCCACCAGTGATTTTGACGGCGGGGGGGAGACCCAGTACTTC.

This chain joins TRBV9 and TRBJ2-6; 9 bases map to TRBD1. The germline V gene encodes CDR1 SGDLS and CDR2 YYNGEE. The V and J ends lost 4 bases and 2 bases, in that order; junction bases with no gene match: 7. The CDR3 is 17 amino acids. In nucleotides, the CDR3 is TGTGCCAGCAGCCCGAGTTGGGACAGGGCTGGGGCCAACGTCCTGACTTTC. Residues: CASSPSWDRAGANVLTF.

Only a few counts were recorded for this clone. The CDR3 protein is CASRDRVANYGYTF. CDR3 nucleotides: TGTGCCAGTAGGGACAGGGTGGCTAACTATGGCTACACCTTC. The chain couples TRBV19 to TRBJ1-2; 8 bases line up with TRBD1. CDR3 size: 14 residues. J lost 0 bases, V lost 6 bases, and 3 bases had no gene match. Germline CDR1 LNHDA, CDR2 SQIVND (reference sequence).

This clone was recorded once. V and J are TRBV6-2 or TRBV6-3 and TRBJ1-5; TRBD1 might be the D (5 bases). This CDR3 spans 15 amino acids. The V and J ends lost 6 bases and 2 bases respectively, with 14 bases between them. Looked up from germline, CDR1 is MNHEY and CDR2 is SVGEGT. The DNA for the CDR3 is TGTGCCAGCAGCCGGGGGGGTCCGGGCAATCAGCCCCAGCATTTT. This codes for CASSRGGPGNQPQHF.

The chain employs TRBV7-6 and TRBJ2-1; D ambiguous. There are 18 residues in the CDR3. CDR1 is SGHVS and CDR2 is FNYEAQ in the germline V gene. Trimming removed 2 bases from V and 0 bases from J, with 17 bases in between. The CDR3 loop is CASSLSPMSESSYNEQFF. The CDR3, as DNA: TGTGCCAGCAGCTTATCCCCTATGAGCGAGAGCTCCTACAATGAGCAGTTCTTC.

This chain connects TRBV15 to TRBJ1-3; D gene unclear. V was pared by 7 bases and J by 0 bases, with 7 bases between. The CDR3 covers 13 residues. Germline loops: CDR1 LNHNV, CDR2 YYDKDF (reference sequence). The CDR3 region is CATKTYSGNTIYF. The CDR3 DNA is TGTGCCACCAAGACATACTCTGGAAACACCATATATTTT.

This chain connects TRBV9 to TRBJ2-7; no clear D gene. The CDR3 is 14 residues long. V was clipped by 4 bases and J by 0 bases, with 11 bases between them. Germline V CDR1 and CDR2: SGDLS, YYNGEE. The CDR3 DNA reads TGTGCCAGCAGCCCTGCCCCAGACTCCTACGAGCAGTACTTC. It codes for CASSPAPDSYEQYF.